These 23 T cell receptor beta chains came from one sample sequenced in a study of T cell repertoires in breast cancer. An expanded emulsion RT-PCR with primers for all TCR V genes paired CD8+ T cell chains. During the second nested PCR, blocking oligonucleotides suppressed genes that were not paired. Via MiXCR, TCRdb re-called the emulsion pairing reads, giving one row per CDR3 protein. Of about 40,000 distinct CDR3 sequences in the sample, under 60% were seen once. Sequences were obtained from CD8+ T cells. These receptors came from a pool of human donors with breast cancer or a healthy control (not recorded which).

This rearrangement joins TRBV9 to TRBJ2-5; D is possibly TRBD2 (7 bases). Germline V gene data show CDR1 as SGDLS and CDR2 as YYNGEE. The V end was cut by 7 bases, the J end by 7 bases, with 14 bases between. The CDR3 loop spans 12 amino acids. CDR3: CASSPGGGTQYF. For the CDR3, the DNA is TGTGCCAGCTCGCCGGGGGGCGGGACCCAGTACTTC.

The chain joins TRBV20-1 to TRBJ2-2, with 9 bases matching TRBD2. There are 17 residues in the CDR3. Unmatched junction bases numbered 11, after V lost 1 base and J lost 5 bases. Germline-derived CDR1 and CDR2 are DFQATT and SNEGSKA (reference sequence). The CDR3 DNA reads as TGCAGTGCTAGAGTTAGCCATAGCGGGGGAGGTACCGGGGAGCTGTTTTTT. The encoded protein is CSARVSHSGGGTGELFF.

The chain carries TRBV19 and TRBJ2-2; D is ambiguous. The V end was cut by 6 bases, the J end by 3 bases, with 2 bases between. CDR1 is LNHDA, CDR2 SQIVND, per germline (reference sequence). The length of the CDR3 is 11 residues. The CDR3 DNA reads TGTGCCAGTAGGGACACCGGGGAGCTGTTTTTT. Protein sequence: CASRDTGELFF. Full variable domain (remainder filled in from reference TRBV19 and TRBJ2-2): DGGITQSPKYLFRKEGQNVTLSCEQNLNHDAMYWYRQDPGQGLRLIYYSQIVNDFQKGDIAEGYSVSREKKESFPLTVTSAQKNPTAFYLCASRDTGELFFGEGSRLTVL.

This clonotype was recorded at least ten times. V gene TRBV6-1 combines with J gene TRBJ1-1; D is unresolved. Trimming took off 7 bases at V and 0 bases at J, with 9 bases between the two ends. The CDR3 spans 13 residues. Germline V gene data show CDR1 as MNHNS and CDR2 as SASEGT. In DNA form, the CDR3 reads TGTGCCAGCAAGGTTAGATTGAACACTGAAGCTTTCTTT. It is translated as CASKVRLNTEAFF.

The rearrangement uses TRBV5-4 and TRBJ2-7; D possibly matches TRBD1 or TRBD2 (5 bases each). The CDR3 covers 15 residues. V was pared by 1 base and J by 3 bases, with 14 bases between. Germline loops: CDR1 SGHNT, CDR2 YYREEE (reference sequence). The chain's CDR3 is CASSLRGGGYYEQYF. The CDR3 nucleotides read TGTGCCAGCAGCTTGCGTGGTGGGGGATACTACGAGCAGTACTTC. Drawing the rest from reference TRBV5-4 and TRBJ2-7, the complete variable domain is ETGVTQSPTHLIKTRGQQVTLRCSSQSGHNTVSWYQQALGQGPQFIFQYYREEENGRGNFPPRFSGLQFPNYSSELNVNALELDDSALYLCASSLRGGGYYEQYFGPGTRLTVT.

Only a few counts were recorded for this clonotype. The J gene is TRBJ1-1, the V gene TRBV6-4, with D unclear. Germline V gene data show CDR1 as MRHNA and CDR2 as SNTAGT. Trimming took 4 bases from V and 1 from J, leaving 10 bases between them. The CDR3 has 14 residues. The CDR3 is CASSAGPANTEAFF. CDR3 in DNA: TGTGCCAGCAGTGCGGGTCCGGCGAACACTGAAGCTTTCTTT.

The V and J genes are TRBV6-1 and TRBJ1-2, with D hard to call. The CDR3 extends over 14 amino acids. V was shortened by 1 base and J by 3 bases, with 9 bases between the two germline ends. CDR1 is MNHNS, CDR2 SASEGT, per germline. CDR3 DNA sequence: TGTGCCAGCAGTGAAGACGGCAGAGACTATGGCTACACCTTC. Translation: CASSEDGRDYGYTF.

The chain couples TRBV2 to TRBJ1-1; the D gene is possibly TRBD1 (6 bases). Germline V CDR1 and CDR2: SNHLY, FYNNEI. The V end was cut by 3 bases, the J end by 7 bases, with 12 bases between. The CDR3 spans 13 residues. CDR3 region: CASSEAGVDEAFF. The CDR3 coding sequence is TGTGCCAGCAGTGAGGCAGGGGTGGATGAAGCTTTCTTT. The whole variable domain, remainder taken from reference TRBV2 and TRBJ1-1, is EPEVTQTPSHQVTQMGQEVILRCVPISNHLYFYWYRQILGQKVEFLVSFYNNEISEKSEIFDDQFSVERPDGSNFTLKIRSTKLEDSAMYFCASSEAGVDEAFFGQGTRLTVV.

In its sample, this clonotype was seen many times. The chain couples TRBV20-1 to TRBJ1-6, with 7 nucleotides matching TRBD1. CDR3 size: 14 residues. Germline V gene sequence: CDR1 DFQATT, CDR2 SNEGSKA (reference sequence). V lost 6 bases and J lost 6; bases outside the gene matches: 8. The CDR3 DNA follows: TGCAGTGCCATCCGACAGGGTCCTAATTCACCCCTCCACTTT. Residues: CSAIRQGPNSPLHF.

This clonotype was picked up a small number of times. The chain links TRBV4-1 to TRBJ1-1, with 7 bases that match TRBD1. Trimming took 0 bases from V and 2 from J; bases not matched to a gene: 3. The CDR3 contains 15 residues. Germline assignment: CDR1 MGHRA and CDR2 YSYEKL. CDR3 nucleotide sequence: TGCGCCAGCAGCCAAGAGGACAGGTTAAACACTGAAGCTTTCTTT. This sequence encodes CASSQEDRLNTEAFF.

This chain connects TRBV7-6 to TRBJ2-2; maybe TRBD2 (6 bases). Germline V gene lookup returns CDR1 SGHVS and CDR2 FNYEAQ. V dropped 0 bases and J dropped 0 bases, with 14 bases sitting between them. The CDR3 sequence is 18 residues long. The CDR3 here is CASSLAMFGGANTGELFF. CDR3 DNA: TGTGCCAGCAGCTTAGCGATGTTCGGCGGGGCGAACACCGGGGAGCTGTTTTTT.

The table lists this clonotype with many counts. The chain recombines TRBV12-3 or TRBV12-4 with TRBJ2-7, with 10 positions matching TRBD1. The V gene end was trimmed by 3 bases and the J gene end by 5 bases; junction bases not matched to a gene: 7. The CDR3 has 15 amino acids. The CDR3 loop is CASSLTGGTVDEQYF. The CDR3 DNA reads as TGTGCCAGCAGTTTGACAGGGGGCACAGTAGACGAGCAGTACTTC.

The V call is TRBV20-1, the J call TRBJ2-1, with TRBD2 matching 10 bases. This CDR3 has 14 residues. The germline V gene has CDR1 DFQATT and CDR2 SNEGSKA (reference sequence). J lost 3 bases, V lost 4 bases, and 3 bases had no gene match. The CDR3 loop is CSAISGRFYNEQFF. CDR3 DNA sequence: TGCAGTGCTATTAGCGGGAGGTTCTACAATGAGCAGTTCTTC.

As for this clonotype: Germline is not matched at one junction end, which may reflect a read error. The chain has TRBV30 and TRBJ1-2; D ambiguous. Germline assignment: CDR1 GTSNPN and CDR2 SVGIG (reference sequence). The CDR3 has 11 residues. CDR3 sequence: CVWSVSSRYTF. In DNA, the CDR3 is TGTGTCTGGAGTGTTTCCTCTCGCTACACCTTC.

This clonotype has a handful of counts. The gene calls are TRBV20-1 and TRBJ1-6, with D uncertain. Trimming pared 0 bases from V and 0 bases from J, leaving 9 bases between. CDR3 size: 16 residues. Germline values: CDR1 DFQATT, CDR2 SNEGSKA (reference sequence). The CDR3 nucleotides are TGCAGTGCTAGAGACCTCGGTAGCTCCTATAATTCACCCCTCCACTTT. As protein: CSARDLGSSYNSPLHF.

This clonotype was detected only a few times. This sequence joins TRBV6-1 and TRBJ2-2, with 7 bases aligning to TRBD1. This CDR3 region has 14 residues. Germline-derived CDR1 and CDR2 are MNHNS and SASEGT. V lost 8 bases to trimming and J lost 8 bases; unmatched junction nucleotides: 11. CDR3 sequence (DNA): TGTGCCAGCCTCACCGGGACAGCCGTTGGGGAGCTGTTTTTT. Protein: CASLTGTAVGELFF.

This chain uses TRBV12-3 or TRBV12-4 with TRBJ2-7, with D perhaps being TRBD1 or TRBD2 (5 bases each). V lost 6 bases to trimming and J lost 6 bases, with 21 bases between them. This CDR3 has 15 residues. The CDR3 nucleotides read TGTGCCAGCAGATATCGGGACGGCCTTTCGGGCGAGCAGTACTTC. This encodes CASRYRDGLSGEQYF.

This clonotype was counted between two and nine times. The V gene is TRBV7-9, the J gene TRBJ2-3, with a tentative D call TRBD2 (6 bases). Trimming pared 3 bases from V and 6 bases from J, leaving 10 bases between. The CDR3 loop spans 13 amino acids. The germline V gene has CDR1 SEHNR and CDR2 FQNEAQ (reference sequence). The CDR3 sequence: CASSFYGTDTQYF. CDR3 bases: TGTGCCAGCAGCTTCTATGGGACTGATACGCAGTATTTT.

The chain uses TRBV7-9 and TRBJ2-5; D not certain. The CDR3 sequence is 14 residues long. From germline, CDR1 is SEHNR and CDR2 FQNEAQ (reference sequence). V dropped 1 base and J dropped 3 bases, with 9 bases sitting between them. The CDR3 loop reads CASSLEPLEETQYF. The CDR3 region has the DNA TGTGCCAGCAGCTTAGAGCCCCTCGAAGAGACCCAGTACTTC.

The rearrangement uses TRBV2 and TRBJ2-2; weak D call: TRBD2 (5 bases). The CDR3 loop spans 14 amino acids. V lost 7 bases and J lost 3, with 12 bases in between. Germline CDR1 SNHLY, CDR2 FYNNEI. Here the CDR3 reads CASIATTYTGELFF. CDR3 DNA sequence: TGTGCCAGCATTGCGACTACCTACACCGGGGAGCTGTTTTTT.

This clonotype was seen only a few times. This chain links TRBV3-1 with TRBJ2-7; 7 bases fit TRBD1. The CDR3 is 14 residues long. Germline lookup yields CDR1 LGHDT and CDR2 YNNKEL (reference sequence). V shed 3 bases and J 7 bases; nucleotides not matched to a gene: 9. The CDR3 here is CASSHSTGTREQYF. The CDR3 region has the DNA TGTGCCAGCAGCCACTCGACAGGGACGCGGGAGCAGTACTTC.

The chain is built from TRBV29-1 and TRBJ2-1; 16 nucleotides match TRBD2. This CDR3 contains 14 residues. Trimming at V came to 6 bases and at J to 7 bases, leaving 3 bases not matched to a gene. The germline V gene encodes CDR1 SQVTM and CDR2 ANQGSEA. The CDR3 region has the DNA TGCAGCGTACAGGGACTAGCGGGAGGGAATGAGCAGTTCTTC. Its protein is CSVQGLAGGNEQFF.

The rearrangement links TRBV29-1 to TRBJ2-3; 10 nucleotides line up with TRBD2. The V gene's germline CDR1 is SQVTM and CDR2 ANQGSEA. Unmatched junction bases numbered 4, after V lost 4 bases and J lost 0 bases. The CDR3 has 15 residues. In nucleotides, the CDR3 is TGCAGCGTTGGGCAGCGGGAGGGGAGCACAGATACGCAGTATTTT. It is translated as CSVGQREGSTDTQYF.